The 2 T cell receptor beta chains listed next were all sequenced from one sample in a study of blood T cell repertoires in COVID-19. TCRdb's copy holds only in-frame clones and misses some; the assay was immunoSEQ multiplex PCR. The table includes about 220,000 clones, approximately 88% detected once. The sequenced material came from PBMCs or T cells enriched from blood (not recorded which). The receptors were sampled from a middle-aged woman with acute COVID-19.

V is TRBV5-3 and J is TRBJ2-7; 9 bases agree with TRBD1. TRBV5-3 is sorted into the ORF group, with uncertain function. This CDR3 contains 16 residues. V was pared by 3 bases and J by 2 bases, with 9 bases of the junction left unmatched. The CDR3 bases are TGTGCCAGAAGCTGTACTCCGGGACAGGGAACCTACGAGCAGTACGTC. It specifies CARSCTPGQGTYEQYV.

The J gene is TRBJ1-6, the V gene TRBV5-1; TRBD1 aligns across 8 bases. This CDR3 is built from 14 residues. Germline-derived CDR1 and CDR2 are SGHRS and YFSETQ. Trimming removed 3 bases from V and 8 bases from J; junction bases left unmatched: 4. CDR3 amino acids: CASSSGTGYSPLHF. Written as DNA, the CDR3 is TGCGCCAGCAGCTCCGGGACAGGATATTCACCCCTCCACTTT.